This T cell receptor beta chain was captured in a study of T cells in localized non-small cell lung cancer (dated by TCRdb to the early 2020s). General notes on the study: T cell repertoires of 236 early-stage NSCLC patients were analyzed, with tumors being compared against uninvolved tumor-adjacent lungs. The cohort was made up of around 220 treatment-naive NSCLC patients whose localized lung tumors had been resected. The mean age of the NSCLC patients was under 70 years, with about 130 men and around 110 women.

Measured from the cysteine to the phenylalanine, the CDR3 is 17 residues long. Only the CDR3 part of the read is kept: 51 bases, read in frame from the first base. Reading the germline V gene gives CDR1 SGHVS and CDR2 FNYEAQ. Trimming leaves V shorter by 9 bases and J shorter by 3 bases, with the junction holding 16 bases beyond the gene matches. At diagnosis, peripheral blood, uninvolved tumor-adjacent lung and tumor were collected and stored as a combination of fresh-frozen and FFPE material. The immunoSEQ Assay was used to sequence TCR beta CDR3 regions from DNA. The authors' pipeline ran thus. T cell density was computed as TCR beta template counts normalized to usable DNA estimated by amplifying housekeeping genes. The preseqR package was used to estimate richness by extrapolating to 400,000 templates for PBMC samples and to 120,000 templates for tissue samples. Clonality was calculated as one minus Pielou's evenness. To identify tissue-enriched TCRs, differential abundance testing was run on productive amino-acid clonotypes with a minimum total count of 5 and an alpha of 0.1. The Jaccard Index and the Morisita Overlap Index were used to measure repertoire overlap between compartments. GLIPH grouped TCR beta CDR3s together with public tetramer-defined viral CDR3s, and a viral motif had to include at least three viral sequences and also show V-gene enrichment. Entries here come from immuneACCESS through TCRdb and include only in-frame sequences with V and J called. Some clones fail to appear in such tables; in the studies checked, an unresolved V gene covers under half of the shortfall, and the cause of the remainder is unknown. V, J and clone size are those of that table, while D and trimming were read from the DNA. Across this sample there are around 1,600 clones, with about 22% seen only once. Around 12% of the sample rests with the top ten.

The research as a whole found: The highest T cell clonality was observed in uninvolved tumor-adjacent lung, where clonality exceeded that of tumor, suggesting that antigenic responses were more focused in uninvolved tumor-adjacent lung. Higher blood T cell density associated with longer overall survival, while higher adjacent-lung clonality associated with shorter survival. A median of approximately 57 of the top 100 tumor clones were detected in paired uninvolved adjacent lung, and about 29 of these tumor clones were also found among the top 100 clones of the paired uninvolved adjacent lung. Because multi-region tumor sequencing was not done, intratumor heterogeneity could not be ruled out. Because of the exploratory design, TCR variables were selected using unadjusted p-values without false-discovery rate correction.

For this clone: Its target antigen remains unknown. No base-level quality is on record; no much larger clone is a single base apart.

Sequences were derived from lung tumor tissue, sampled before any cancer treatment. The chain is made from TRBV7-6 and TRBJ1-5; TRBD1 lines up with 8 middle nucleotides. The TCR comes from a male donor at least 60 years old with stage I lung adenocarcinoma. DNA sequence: TGTGCCAGAAGTCAGGACAGGGTCTTCCCCCCCAATCAGCCCCAGCATTTT. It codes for CARSQDRVFPPNQPQHF.